This T cell receptor beta chain was captured by sequencing in a study of early T cells in non-severe SARS-CoV-2 infection. This clonotype has at least ten counts. The antigen remains unidentified. The J segment lost 0 bases and the V segment lost 6 bases, leaving 5 bases of the junction unmatched. The V gene's germline CDR1 is LNHDA and CDR2 SQIVND (reference sequence). This CDR3 has 16 residues. The study, taken as a whole, reports: VDJdb matching favored anti-spike CD8 responses, missing private and CD4 specificities.

Individual cDNA molecules were tagged with unique molecular identifiers. TCRdb passed the 5' RACE reads through MiXCR, listing each CDR3 protein once. Of some 71,000 distinct CDR3 sequences detected, about 13% appear once; the ten largest clones hold over 12%. This chain uses TRBV19 with TRBJ1-4, with 9 bases fitting TRBD1. The sequence was obtained from an adult who was a healthcare worker with PCR-confirmed SARS-CoV-2 infection or an uninfected control (not recorded which). The sample comprised whole blood. The chain's CDR3 is CASSPDRGATNEKLFF. Written as DNA, the CDR3 is TGTGCCAGTAGCCCGGACAGGGGAGCAACTAATGAAAAACTGTTTTTT.